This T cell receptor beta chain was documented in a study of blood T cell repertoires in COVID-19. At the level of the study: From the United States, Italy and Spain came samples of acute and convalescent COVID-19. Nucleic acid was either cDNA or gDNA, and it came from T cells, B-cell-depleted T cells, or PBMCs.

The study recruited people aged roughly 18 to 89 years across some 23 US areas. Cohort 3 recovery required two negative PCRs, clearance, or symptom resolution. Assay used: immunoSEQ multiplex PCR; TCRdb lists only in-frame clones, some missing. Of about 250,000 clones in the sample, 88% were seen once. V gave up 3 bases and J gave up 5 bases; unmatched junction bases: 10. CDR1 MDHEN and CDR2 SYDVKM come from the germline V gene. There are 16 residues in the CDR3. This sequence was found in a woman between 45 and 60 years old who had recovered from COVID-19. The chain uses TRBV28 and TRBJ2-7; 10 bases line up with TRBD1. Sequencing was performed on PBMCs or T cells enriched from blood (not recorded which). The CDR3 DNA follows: TGTGCCAGCAGTTTTTGGTCGGGACAGGGGCGGCACGAGCAGTACTTC. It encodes CASSFWSGQGRHEQYF.